The TCR beta chain described here comes from a study of CD8 T cells in ankylosing spondylitis. The study's findings and limits: There was a TCR beta motif, made of eight highly homologous variants, that appeared characteristic of ankylosing spondylitis blood. Within matched ankylosing spondylitis synovial fluid, disease-linked clones were reportedly significantly enriched.

This clonotype was observed a handful of times. The antigen is unknown. The CDR3 covers 15 residues. V was cut by 4 bases and J by 4 bases, with 13 bases left in between. Germline CDR1 MNHNS, CDR2 SASEGT. One entry per CDR3 protein results from TCRdb running MiXCR on the 5' RACE reads. The sample carries 100,000 to 150,000 distinct CDR3 sequences, approximately 17% recorded once. The sequenced sample consisted of blood, either unsorted or a sorted T cell fraction (not recorded which). The sequence came from a male donor with ankylosing spondylitis. The chain is built from TRBV6-1 and TRBJ2-2; tentatively, D is TRBD2 (6 bases). CDR3 protein: CASSATGVLTGELFF. In DNA, the CDR3 is TGTGCCAGCAGTGCTACGGGGGTACTCACCGGGGAGCTGTTTTTT.